This T cell receptor (beta chain) was captured in a study of blood T cells in healthy people across ages. Study-wide findings and caveats: More naive CD4+ cells and higher diversity marked long-lived donors relative to aged donors.

A second PCR, run for roughly 7 to 12 cycles, used a sample-barcoded 5' primer plus a J-beta primer mix. One entry per CDR3 protein results from TCRdb running MiXCR on the 5' RACE reads. The sample lists some 670,000 distinct CDR3 sequences; roughly half were seen once. A remark on this clonotype: Its antigen is as yet unknown.

Unmatched junction bases numbered 5, after V lost 1 base and J lost 1 base. This CDR3 region has 16 residues. The germline V gene has CDR1 SEHNR and CDR2 FQNEAQ (reference sequence). The V call is TRBV7-9, the J call TRBJ2-7, with 9 bases that match TRBD1. The origin of this receptor is a woman older than 75 in good health. Sequenced input: blood. DNA for the CDR3: TGTGCCAGCAGCTTAGACGACAGGGGGTTTTCCTACGAGCAGTACTTC. Protein: CASSLDDRGFSYEQYF.